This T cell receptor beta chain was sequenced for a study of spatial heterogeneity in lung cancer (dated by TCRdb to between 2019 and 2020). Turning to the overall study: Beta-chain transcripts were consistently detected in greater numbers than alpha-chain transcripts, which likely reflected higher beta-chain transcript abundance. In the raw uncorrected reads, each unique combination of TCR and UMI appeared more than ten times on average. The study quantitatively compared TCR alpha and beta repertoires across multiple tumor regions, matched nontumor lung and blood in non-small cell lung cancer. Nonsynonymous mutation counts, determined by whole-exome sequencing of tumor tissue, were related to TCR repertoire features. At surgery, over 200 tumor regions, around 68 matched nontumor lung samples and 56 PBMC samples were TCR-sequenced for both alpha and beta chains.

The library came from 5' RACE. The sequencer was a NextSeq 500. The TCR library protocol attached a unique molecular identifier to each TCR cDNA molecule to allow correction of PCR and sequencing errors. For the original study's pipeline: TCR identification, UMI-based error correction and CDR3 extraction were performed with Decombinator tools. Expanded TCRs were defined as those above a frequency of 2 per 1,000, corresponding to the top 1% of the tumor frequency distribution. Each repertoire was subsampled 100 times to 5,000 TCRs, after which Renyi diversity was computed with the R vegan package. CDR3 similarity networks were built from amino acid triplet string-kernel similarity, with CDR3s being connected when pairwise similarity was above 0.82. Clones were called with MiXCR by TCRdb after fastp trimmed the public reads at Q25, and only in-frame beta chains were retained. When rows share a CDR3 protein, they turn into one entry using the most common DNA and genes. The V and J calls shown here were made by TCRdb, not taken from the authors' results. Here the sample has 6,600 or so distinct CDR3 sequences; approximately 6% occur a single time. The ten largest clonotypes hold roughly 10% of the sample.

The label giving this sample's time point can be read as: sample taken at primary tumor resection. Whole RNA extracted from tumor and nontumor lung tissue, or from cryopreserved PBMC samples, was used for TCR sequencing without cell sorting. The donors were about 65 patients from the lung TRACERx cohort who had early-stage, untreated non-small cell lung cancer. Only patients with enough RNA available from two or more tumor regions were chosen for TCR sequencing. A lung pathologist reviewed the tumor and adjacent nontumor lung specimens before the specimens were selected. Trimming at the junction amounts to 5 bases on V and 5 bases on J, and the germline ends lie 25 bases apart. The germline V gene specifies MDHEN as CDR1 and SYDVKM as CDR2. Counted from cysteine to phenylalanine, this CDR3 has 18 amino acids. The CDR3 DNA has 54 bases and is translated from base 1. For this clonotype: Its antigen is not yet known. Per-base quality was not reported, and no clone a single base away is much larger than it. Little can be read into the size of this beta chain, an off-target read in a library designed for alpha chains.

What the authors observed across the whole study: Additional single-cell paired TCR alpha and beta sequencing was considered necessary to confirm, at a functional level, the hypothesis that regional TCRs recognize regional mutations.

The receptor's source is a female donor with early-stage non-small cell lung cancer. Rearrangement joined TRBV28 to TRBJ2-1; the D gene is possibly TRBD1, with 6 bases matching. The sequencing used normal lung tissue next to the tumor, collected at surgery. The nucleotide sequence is TGTGCCAGCAGTCTCATCCCGTCCTGGGTGCGACAGGACAATGAGCAGTTCTTC. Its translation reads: CASSLIPSWVRQDNEQFF. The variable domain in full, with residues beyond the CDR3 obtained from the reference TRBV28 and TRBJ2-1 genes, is DVKVTQSSRYLVKRTGEKVFLECVQDMDHENMFWYRQDPGLGLRLIYFSYDVKMKEKGDIPEGYSVSREKKERFSLILESASTNQTSMYLCASSLIPSWVRQDNEQFFGPGTRLTVL.